This record covers a single T cell receptor (beta chain). This record belongs to a study of blood T cells in healthy people across ages. V lost 5 bases and J 0 bases, leaving 13 bases between the germline ends. This CDR3 has 16 amino acids. Germline V gene sequence: CDR1 MNHEY, CDR2 SMNVEV (reference sequence). Then a second PCR, running about 6 to 11 cycles, was carried out with a sample-barcoded 5' primer and a J-beta primer mix. There were at least 2.5 million CDR3-containing paired-end reads obtained from each sample. TCRdb processed the 5' RACE reads anew with MiXCR; each CDR3 protein has one entry. The table records around 650,000 distinct CDR3 sequences, approximately 30% of them present only once. Individuals who donated were healthy Caucasians from Russia aged roughly 6 to 100.

The TCR was taken from a woman of 80 years or more in good health. The genes are TRBV27 and TRBJ2-2; D remains unclear. Material: blood. The CDR3 bases are TGTGCCAGCAGTATAACGCCCGGATCGAACACCGGGGAGCTGTTTTTT. Residues: CASSITPGSNTGELFF.